This TCR beta chain was observed in a study of T cell clonality in common variable immunodeficiency. General study findings and limits: Repertoire-complication correlations in CVID were limited by patient heterogeneity. T cell subpopulation sequencing would be needed to explain CVID clonality. Reportedly, TCR beta sequences from common variable immunodeficiency showed fewer deletions and N-nucleotide insertions.

In its sample, this clone was seen many times. Its target is unknown. The CDR3 is cut off 3 residues early in the read; its end comes from the germline J gene. J lost 0 bases, V lost 2 bases, and 7 bases had no gene match. Germline CDR1 LGHNT, CDR2 FRNRAP. The CDR3 totals 18 residues. TCRdb keeps only in-frame clones here, not all; method: immunoSEQ multiplex PCR. The sample yields tens of thousands of clones, without any singletons. The clonotype originates from a person aged 18 to 75 in good health. The J gene is TRBJ2-4, the V gene TRBV12-5; 10 positions match TRBD1. The material sequenced was peripheral blood mononuclear cells. CDR3 DNA (partial): TGTGCTAGTGGTTTGACACGGGGGACAGGGGTAGCCAAAAACATT. It translates to CASGLTRGTGVAKNI. The entire CDR3 sequence reads CASGLTRGTGVAKNIQYF.